The source of this TCR beta chain is a study of shared clonotypes between healthy human individuals. Study-level results: Among the subsets, naive ones generally showed larger estimated richness than memory ones.

A few counts support this clone. Its antigen is unknown. Sequenced by immunoSEQ multiplex PCR; TCRdb stores in-frame clones only, minus some. The table has over a million clones, 75% seen once. The CDR3 totals 14 residues. V lost 1 base and J 0 bases, leaving 7 bases between the germline ends. Germline CDR1 and CDR2: SEHNR and FQNEAQ (reference sequence). The sequenced material came from memory CD4+ T cells sorted from blood. Subset specified: CD45RA-negative fraction. The clonotype comes from a man aged 18 to 30 in good health. The chain has TRBV7-9 and TRBJ2-7; D is uncertain. In DNA form, the CDR3 reads TGTGCCAGCAGCTTAGACGCTAGCTCCTACGAGCAGTACTTC. Translating it yields CASSLDASSYEQYF.